Presented here are 18 T cell receptor beta chains from one specimen sequenced in a study of cytomegalovirus exposure and HLA in healthy donors. The PCR used 60 Vbeta and 13 Jbeta primers. This table comes from immunoSEQ multiplex PCR, and its TCRdb copy is limited to in-frame clones, with some not included. The sample shows about 140,000 clones, approximately 80% of them seen only once. Sequencing was carried out using PBMCs. The receptor source for this set is a woman in her fifties or sixties in good health and CMV-seropositive.

The chain carries TRBV4-2 and TRBJ2-3, with 10 bases that match TRBD2. The V and J ends lost 1 base and 5 bases, in that order; junction bases with no gene match: 12. This CDR3 is 18 amino acids long. CDR1 is LGHNA and CDR2 is YNFKEQ in the germline V gene. The CDR3 loop is CASSQVPTSGVPVDTQYF. The CDR3 region has the DNA TGTGCCAGCAGCCAAGTCCCCACTAGCGGGGTTCCCGTAGATACGCAGTATTTT.

The chain uses TRBV7-2 and TRBJ1-2, with TRBD1 matching 7 bases. The J segment lost 6 bases and the V segment lost 4 bases, leaving 8 bases of the junction unmatched. Germline lookup yields CDR1 SGHTA and CDR2 FQGNSA. The CDR3 contains 14 residues. The CDR3 region has the DNA TGTGCCAGCAGCTCGCAGGGGGAGGCGAATGGCTACACCTTC. This sequence encodes CASSSQGEANGYTF.

This rearrangement joins TRBV2 to TRBJ2-2; D remains ambiguous. Germline CDR1 SNHLY, CDR2 FYNNEI. Trimming left V 4 bases short and J 2 bases short, with 11 bases between. This CDR3 is 15 amino acids long. Here the CDR3 reads CASSVDFRNTGELFF. CDR3 bases: TGTGCCAGCAGTGTTGACTTCCGAAACACCGGGGAGCTGTTTTTT.

The chain has TRBV28 and TRBJ1-1; D ambiguous. The CDR3 has 14 residues. Germline lookup yields CDR1 MDHEN and CDR2 SYDVKM. V was cut by 8 bases and J by 0 bases, with 13 bases left in between. The CDR3 nucleotides read TGTGCCAGCCCACCGACGGGGTTGAACACTGAAGCTTTCTTT. This gives the protein CASPPTGLNTEAFF.

The V gene is TRBV6-5, the J gene TRBJ1-2; TRBD1 agrees at 9 bases. V trimming: 3 bases; J trimming: 8 bases; junction bases outside the gene matches: 7. The CDR3 covers 14 residues. CDR1 is MNHEY and CDR2 is SVGAGI in the germline V gene. CDR3 sequence: CASSYRDRVTGYTF. CDR3 DNA sequence: TGTGCCAGCAGTTATCGGGACAGGGTCACGGGCTACACCTTC.

The CDR3, as DNA: TGCGCCAGCAGCGTGGGGACAGTCAACGTCCTGACTTTC. Translation gives CASSVGTVNVLTF. V and J are TRBV5-1 and TRBJ2-6; 7 bases line up with TRBD1. The V gene end was trimmed by 4 bases and the J gene end by 9 bases; junction bases not matched to a gene: 4. The CDR3 sequence is 13 residues long. Per germline, CDR1 SGHRS and CDR2 YFSETQ.

V gene TRBV7-3 combines with J gene TRBJ1-6; 7 bases are a match to TRBD1. The trim removed 5 bases at V and 13 bases at J, leaving 5 bases unmatched. CDR1 is SGHTA and CDR2 is FQGTGA in the germline V gene. The CDR3 consists of 12 residues. CDR3 coding DNA: TGTGCCAGCAGCGATAGACAGGGCCCCCTCCACTTT. As protein: CASSDRQGPLHF.

The genes are TRBV9 and TRBJ1-6; 8 positions agree with TRBD1. CDR1 and CDR2 (germline): SGDLS, YYNGEE. Unmatched junction bases numbered 6, after V lost 4 bases and J lost 0 bases. The CDR3 is 17 amino acids. Written as DNA, the CDR3 is TGTGCCAGCAGCACATGGGACAGGACCTCCTATAATTCACCCCTCCACTTT. Its protein is CASSTWDRTSYNSPLHF. The full variable domain, completed using reference TRBV9 and TRBJ1-6, is DSGVTQTPKHLITATGQRVTLRCSPRSGDLSVYWYQQSLDQGLQFLIQYYNGEERAKGNILERFSAQQFPDLHSELNLSSLELGDSALYFCASSTWDRTSYNSPLHFGNGTRLTVT.

This sequence joins TRBV4-1 and TRBJ1-2; 7 bases match TRBD1. CDR1 is MGHRA and CDR2 is YSYEKL in the germline V gene. Unmatched junction bases numbered 3, after V lost 3 bases and J lost 5 bases. The CDR3 consists of 13 residues. CDR3 DNA: TGCGCCAGCAGCCACCGACAGGGTTATGGCTACACCTTC. Protein: CASSHRQGYGYTF.

The chain couples TRBV4-1 to TRBJ2-7, with a weak D call TRBD1 (6 bases). With 4 bases removed from V and 3 bases from J, the gap between germline ends came to 16 bases. Germline values: CDR1 MGHRA, CDR2 YSYEKL. The CDR3 covers 15 residues. This CDR3 is CASSRVGAANYEQYF. DNA for the CDR3: TGCGCCAGCAGCCGCGTGGGGGCAGCCAACTACGAGCAGTACTTC.

V is TRBV19 and J is TRBJ2-7, with a weak D call TRBD1 (5 bases). This CDR3 contains 15 residues. Trimming removed 0 bases at V and 5 bases at J, with 14 bases between. From germline, CDR1 is LNHDA and CDR2 SQIVND (reference sequence). The CDR3 DNA reads as TGTGCCAGTAGTATAGAGGCCAGGGAAGGTGACGAGCAGTACTTC. Amino acid sequence: CASSIEAREGDEQYF.

The CDR3 region has the DNA TGTGCCAGTGGACAGCAAGAGACCCAGTACTTC. Its protein is CASGQQETQYF. The chain combines TRBV28 with TRBJ2-5; possibly TRBD1 for D (6 bases). CDR1 and CDR2 (germline): MDHEN, SYDVKM. The CDR3 runs to 11 residues. V lost 9 bases to trimming and J lost 2 bases, with 7 bases between them. Based on the CDR3 plus reference TRBV28 and TRBJ2-5, the full variable domain is DVKVTQSSRYLVKRTGEKVFLECVQDMDHENMFWYRQDPGLGLRLIYFSYDVKMKEKGDIPEGYSVSREKKERFSLILESASTNQTSMYLCASGQQETQYFGPGTRLLVL.

The chain joins TRBV6-1 to TRBJ2-7; D might be TRBD1 (6 bases). Germline loops: CDR1 MNHNS, CDR2 SASEGT. CDR3 size: 15 residues. Trimming stripped 4 bases from V and 2 bases from J, with 15 bases between. In DNA form, the CDR3 reads TGTGCCAGCAGTGCCCAAGGGGGTGTCACCTACGAGCAGTACTTC. Translated: CASSAQGGVTYEQYF.

The chain recombines TRBV6-5 with TRBJ1-3; D gene ambiguous. V was pared by 0 bases and J by 0 bases, with 6 bases between. The CDR3 extends over 15 amino acids. The germline V gene encodes CDR1 MNHEY and CDR2 SVGAGI. In nucleotides, the CDR3 is TGTGCCAGCAGTTACTCGAGACTCTCTGGAAACACCATATATTTT. The encoded protein is CASSYSRLSGNTIYF.

This chain links TRBV6-5 with TRBJ2-7, with D possibly TRBD2 on 5 matching bases. This CDR3 is built from 15 residues. V lost 1 base and J 5 bases, leaving 15 bases between the germline ends. Looked up from germline, CDR1 is MNHEY and CDR2 is SVGAGI. The CDR3 DNA sequence: TGTGCCAGCAGTTACTTGTCTAGTATCGGGGACGAGCAGTACTTC. Protein product: CASSYLSSIGDEQYF.

This clone was seen only once. J is TRBJ2-5 and V is TRBV25-1; D possibly corresponds to TRBD1 (5 bases). The V end lost 4 bases, the J end lost 2 bases, and 11 bases lay between the germline ends. Germline values: CDR1 MGHDK, CDR2 SYGVNS. The length of the CDR3 is 14 residues. The CDR3 DNA sequence: TGTGCCAGCAGTGCGACAGCCCAACAAGAGACCCAGTACTTC. This encodes CASSATAQQETQYF.

V gene TRBV28 combines with J gene TRBJ2-3; possibly TRBD2 for D (7 bases). The CDR3 contains 16 residues. Trimming took 2 bases from V and 4 from J, leaving 16 bases between them. The germline CDR1 and CDR2 sequences are MDHEN and SYDVKM. The CDR3 reads CASSLTGGPGPDTQYF. The DNA for the CDR3 is TGTGCCAGCAGTTTAACGGGGGGCCCGGGCCCAGATACGCAGTATTTT.

The CDR3 region has the DNA TGTGCCAGCAGTGTGGGACAGGGGGCTTGGGATGAAAAACTGTTTTTT. Protein sequence: CASSVGQGAWDEKLFF. The rearrangement links TRBV7-9 to TRBJ1-4, with TRBD1 identical over 12 bases. The CDR3 is 16 amino acids. The trim removed 6 bases at V and 6 bases at J, leaving 8 bases unmatched. Germline V gene data show CDR1 as SEHNR and CDR2 as FQNEAQ (reference sequence).